This T cell receptor (beta chain) stems from a study of T cell clones after liver transplantation. Study-level background: TCRbeta sequencing after a pre-transplant mixed lymphocyte reaction identified graft-donor-reactive clones, later tracked in post-transplant blood. Draws occurred before transplant, before withdrawal, and after complete or failed withdrawal. Three of the eight recipients were HCV-positive; the rest had non-autoimmune, non-viral transplant indications. As an antigen-independent comparator, third-party-reactive TCRbeta sequences came from pre-transplant mixed lymphocyte reactions.

This table comes from immunoSEQ multiplex PCR, and its TCRdb copy is limited to in-frame clones, with some not included. The profile covers tens of thousands of clones, with approximately 70% appearing a single time and approximately 2.8% taken by the ten largest. Material: CD4+ T cells from blood, obtained at the approximately 16-month timepoint. This TCR derives from a human patient who received a liver transplant. T cells may partly derive from the graft donor.

CDR3 nucleotide sequence: TGTGCCAGTAGAGGACAGTTCTATGGCTACACCTTC. Translated: CASRGQFYGYTF. The chain joins TRBV19 to TRBJ1-2, with D maybe TRBD1 (6 bases). CDR1 is LNHDA and CDR2 is SQIVND in the germline V gene (reference sequence). The CDR3 covers 12 residues. V lost 6 bases and J 4 bases, leaving 9 bases between the germline ends.